This T cell receptor (beta chain) was obtained from a study of T cell responses to AZD1222 COVID-19 vaccine. Findings and limits, study-wide: White British donors predominated, females outnumbered males, and clonal diversity was possibly underestimated. Across spike, vaccine-associated CD4 TCRs were found, dominant at 160-218 and 743-854. Two AZD1222 administrations were followed by greater Spike-specific TCR breadth and depth. Recipients of AZD1222 seropositive at baseline numbered only 6 or 7.

As regards this clone: The antigen is undetermined.

Sequencing was performed with immunoSEQ multiplex PCR; in TCRdb, only in-frame clones are kept and a portion is missing. The sample lists over 130,000 clones, 80% to 95% occurring once. Trimming shortened V by 3 bases and J by 0 bases, and 12 bases separated the two germline ends. Germline V lookup: CDR1 SGDLS, CDR2 YYNGEE. The CDR3 contains 15 residues. This clonotype originated in an adult who received the AZD1222 COVID-19 vaccine. V is TRBV9 and J is TRBJ1-1; no clear D gene. This material consisted of peripheral blood, taken 28 days after the second AZD1222 dose. DNA for the CDR3: TGTGCCAGCAGCGCAACGGGCAACATGAACACTGAAGCTTTCTTT. Amino acids: CASSATGNMNTEAFF.